The 24 T cell receptor beta chains reported below all come from one sample, sequenced in a study of yellow fever vaccine responses in identical twins. TCRdb passed the RT-PCR reads through MiXCR, listing each CDR3 protein once. Of roughly 17,000 distinct CDR3 sequences listed, around 67% are singletons. Sequenced material: T cells from blood (PBMCs), unsorted or a sorted subset (not recorded which), taken before or after yellow fever vaccination (not recorded which). Receptor source: a woman aged 18-29 years who received the yellow fever vaccine.

This chain uses TRBV28 with TRBJ1-5; D is perhaps TRBD1 (5 bases). Trimming removed 8 bases from V and 1 base from J, with 12 bases in between. CDR1 and CDR2 (germline): MDHEN, SYDVKM. This CDR3 comprises 14 residues. CDR3: CASRAGGSNQPQHF. In DNA form, the CDR3 reads TGTGCCAGCCGGGCGGGGGGGAGCAATCAGCCCCAGCATTTT.

V gene TRBV7-1 combines with J gene TRBJ2-1; TRBD2 matches 14 bases. TRBV7-1 belongs to the ORF category, with a function that is uncertain. This CDR3 contains 19 residues. Trimming at V came to 0 bases and at J to 4 bases, leaving 8 bases not matched to a gene. The CDR3 region is CASSSAGTSGSEPYNEQFF. In DNA form, the CDR3 reads TGTGCCAGCAGCTCAGCCGGGACTAGCGGGAGCGAACCATACAATGAGCAGTTCTTC.

The chain joins TRBV19 to TRBJ1-5, with D maybe TRBD1 (5 bases). Trimming left V 8 bases short and J 7 bases short, with 9 bases between. The germline gives CDR1 LNHDA, CDR2 SQIVND (reference sequence). The CDR3 extends over 11 amino acids. CDR3 in amino acids: CASSAGQPQHF. In DNA, the CDR3 is TGTGCCAGTTCAGCAGGGCAGCCCCAGCATTTT. The full variable domain, its missing parts supplied by reference TRBV19 and TRBJ1-5, is DGGITQSPKYLFRKEGQNVTLSCEQNLNHDAMYWYRQDPGQGLRLIYYSQIVNDFQKGDIAEGYSVSREKKESFPLTVTSAQKNPTAFYLCASSAGQPQHFGDGTRLSIL.

The rearrangement joins TRBV3-1 to TRBJ1-1; 7 bases are shared with TRBD1. This CDR3 is built from 14 residues. The germline V gene encodes CDR1 LGHDT and CDR2 YNNKEL (reference sequence). V gave up 4 bases and J gave up 1 base; unmatched junction bases: 3. The chain's CDR3 is CASSPDRPNTEAFF. Written as DNA, the CDR3 is TGTGCCAGCAGCCCGGACAGGCCGAACACTGAAGCTTTCTTT. The complete variable domain, with remaining parts taken from reference TRBV3-1 and TRBJ1-1, reads DTAVSQTPKYLVTQMGNDKSIKCEQNLGHDTMYWYKQDSKKFLKIMFSYNNKELIINETVPNRFSPKSPDKAHLNLHINSLELGDSAVYFCASSPDRPNTEAFFGQGTRLTVV.

The chain uses TRBV11-2 and TRBJ2-7, with TRBD2 matching over 10 bases. Germline V CDR1 and CDR2: SGHAT, FQNNGV. There are 15 residues in the CDR3. J was trimmed by 0 bases and V by 5 bases; bases with no gene match: 4. The CDR3 bases are TGTGCCAGCAGCCGTACTAGCGGGGTCTCCTACGAGCAGTACTTC. Translation: CASSRTSGVSYEQYF.

This chain links TRBV6-2 or TRBV6-3 with TRBJ2-3; no firm D call. Trimming cost V 2 bases and J 2 bases, with 8 bases left between them. CDR1 and CDR2 (germline): MNHEY, SVGEGT. The CDR3 loop spans 14 amino acids. CDR3 bases: TGTGCCAGCAGTTACGAAGGTTACACAGATACGCAGTATTTT. Amino acid sequence: CASSYEGYTDTQYF.

This chain connects TRBV4-2 to TRBJ1-6; 9 bases are shared with TRBD1. The CDR3 spans 17 residues. V was pared by 0 bases and J by 6 bases, with 6 bases of the junction left unmatched. Germline CDR1 is LGHNA and CDR2 is YNFKEQ. The CDR3, as DNA: TGTGCCAGCAGCCAAGATTTGGGACAGGGAGCTAATTCACCCCTCCACTTT. It translates to CASSQDLGQGANSPLHF.

This chain uses TRBV5-5 with TRBJ2-7; TRBD1 matches 8 bases. V was clipped by 1 base and J by 2 bases; unmatched bases: 5. CDR3 length: 15 residues. Germline V gene data show CDR1 as SGHKS and CDR2 as YYEKEE (reference sequence). The CDR3 coding sequence is TGTGCCAGCAGCTTGTACGGACAGGGAACCTACGAGCAGTACTTC. Its protein product is CASSLYGQGTYEQYF.

The sample holds a few counts of this clonotype. A read error may be the cause here, since a much bigger clone is one base away. CDR3 DNA: TGTGCCAGCAGTCAGGACAGCAATCAGCCCCAGCATTTT. Residues: CASSQDSNQPQHF. The J gene is TRBJ1-5, the V gene TRBV12-3 or TRBV12-4; D not resolved. The CDR3 runs 13 residues. V gave up 5 bases and J gave up 1 base, with 6 bases separating them.

The CDR3, as DNA: TGTGCCACCAGCAGAGAAGCAGGGGCAATTTCAGATACGCAGTATTTT. This translates into CATSREAGAISDTQYF. V is TRBV15 and J is TRBJ2-3; TRBD1 might be the D (6 bases). CDR1 and CDR2 (germline): LNHNV, YYDKDF (reference sequence). CDR3 length: 16 residues. V was shortened by 0 bases and J by 4 bases, with 14 bases between the two germline ends.

The V call is TRBV5-1, the J call TRBJ2-1; D unresolved. The CDR3 has 14 amino acids. The V end was cut by 0 bases, the J end by 4 bases, with 8 bases between. Per germline, CDR1 SGHRS and CDR2 YFSETQ. The CDR3, as DNA: TGCGCCAGCAGCTTGGTGGCTGGGTACAATGAGCAGTTCTTC. Its translation is CASSLVAGYNEQFF.

The rearrangement joins TRBV20-1 to TRBJ2-1, with D perhaps matching TRBD1 or TRBD2 (6 bases each). This CDR3 is built from 13 residues. V was clipped by 4 bases and J by 5 bases, with 12 bases between them. CDR1 is DFQATT, CDR2 SNEGSKA, per germline (reference sequence). The CDR3 nucleotides read TGCAGTGCTAAGGGGGGCAGCAACAATGAGCAGTTCTTC. Its translation: CSAKGGSNNEQFF.

This sequence joins TRBV2 and TRBJ2-3, with TRBD2 matching 9 bases. Germline assignment: CDR1 SNHLY and CDR2 FYNNEI. The CDR3 runs 18 residues. V was clipped by 0 bases and J by 4 bases; unmatched bases: 11. The CDR3 protein is CASSEAAFRGGASDTQYF. In DNA, the CDR3 is TGTGCCAGCAGTGAAGCAGCATTCCGCGGGGGGGCGTCAGATACGCAGTATTTT. The variable domain in full, completed from reference TRBV2 and TRBJ2-3, reads EPEVTQTPSHQVTQMGQEVILRCVPISNHLYFYWYRQILGQKVEFLVSFYNNEISEKSEIFDDQFSVERPDGSNFTLKIRSTKLEDSAMYFCASSEAAFRGGASDTQYFGPGTRLTVL.

By sample share, this clonotype is medium-sized. The chain employs TRBV18 and TRBJ2-1; a possible D gene is TRBD2 (6 bases). The CDR3 extends over 14 amino acids. Germline CDR1 is KGHSH and CDR2 is LQKENI. Trimming took 5 bases from V and 4 from J, leaving 12 bases between them. CDR3 sequence: CASSATGTYNEQFF. CDR3 in DNA: TGTGCCAGCTCAGCAACCGGGACTTACAATGAGCAGTTCTTC.

This clonotype was recorded once. This CDR3 is CASSLELAPPKNIQYF. CDR3 DNA: TGCGCCAGCAGCTTGGAGCTAGCTCCCCCCAAAAACATTCAGTACTTC. The chain has TRBV5-1 and TRBJ2-4; the D gene is possibly TRBD2 (5 bases). Trimming left V 0 bases short and J 2 bases short, with 12 bases between. CDR1 SGHRS and CDR2 YFSETQ come from the germline V gene. The CDR3 runs 16 residues.

In DNA form, the CDR3 reads TGTGCCATCGGGAGGAGCACAGATACGCAGTATTTT. The encoded protein is CAIGRSTDTQYF. The V gene is TRBV24-1, the J gene TRBJ2-3; the match to TRBD2 covers 7 bases. V shed 11 bases and J 0 bases; nucleotides not matched to a gene: 1. This CDR3 has 12 residues. In germline, CDR1 is KGHDR, CDR2 SFDVKD.

This clonotype was picked up a small number of times. V and J are TRBV12-3 or TRBV12-4 and TRBJ1-6; D is undetermined. The germline V and J ends were trimmed by 4 bases and 12 bases, with 10 bases remaining between them. The CDR3 sequence is 12 residues long. The CDR3 loop reads CASSSSSLPLHF. The CDR3 region has the DNA TGTGCCAGCAGTTCTTCATCGCTACCCCTCCACTTT.

V and J are TRBV18 and TRBJ1-1; D remains ambiguous. V was trimmed by 5 bases and J by 0 bases, leaving 10 bases between them. The V gene's germline CDR1 is KGHSH and CDR2 LQKENI. The CDR3 totals 14 residues. The CDR3 region is CASSWAEMNTEAFF. Written as DNA, the CDR3 is TGTGCCAGCTCATGGGCAGAAATGAACACTGAAGCTTTCTTT.

This clonotype was observed once. The chain carries TRBV12-3 or TRBV12-4 and TRBJ2-7, with a tentative D call TRBD2 (5 bases). The CDR3 loop spans 12 amino acids. Trimming cost V 8 bases and J 5 bases, with 13 bases left between them. The CDR3 protein is CASSSGSHEQYV. The CDR3, as DNA: TGTGCCAGCTCCTCGGGGTCCCACGAGCAGTACGTC.

This clonotype has a handful of counts. The rearrangement links TRBV7-9 to TRBJ2-2; D is uncertain. Trimming stripped 4 bases from V and 4 bases from J, with 10 bases between. This CDR3 is built from 14 residues. CDR1 and CDR2 from the germline V gene are SEHNR and FQNEAQ (reference sequence). CDR3 in DNA: TGTGCCAGCAGCTATGGATGGGGCACCGGGGAGCTGTTTTTT. As protein: CASSYGWGTGELFF.

The chain is built from TRBV18 and TRBJ1-1; D is uncertain. CDR3 length: 15 amino acids. Germline lookup yields CDR1 KGHSH and CDR2 LQKENI. V was pared by 6 bases and J by 5 bases, with 19 bases between. CDR3 DNA: TGTGCCAGCTCTCTAGGGAGGGTGGATGGAACTGAAGCTTTCTTT. Translating it yields CASSLGRVDGTEAFF. The full variable domain, completed using reference TRBV18 and TRBJ1-1, is NAGVMQNPRHLVRRRGQEARLRCSPMKGHSHVYWYRQLPEEGLKFMVYLQKENIIDESGMPKERFSAEFPKEGPSILRIQQVVRGDSAAYFCASSLGRVDGTEAFFGQGTRLTVV.

The rearrangement uses TRBV5-6 and TRBJ2-5; D is uncertain. Germline V gene sequence: CDR1 SGHDT, CDR2 YYEEEE. The CDR3 is 15 amino acids. V lost 2 bases to trimming and J lost 0 bases, with 11 bases between them. Here the CDR3 reads CASSFVNAYQETQYF. The DNA for the CDR3 is TGTGCCAGCAGCTTTGTGAACGCCTACCAAGAGACCCAGTACTTC. Filled out from reference TRBV5-6 and TRBJ2-5, the complete variable domain reads DAGVTQSPTHLIKTRGQQVTLRCSPKSGHDTVSWYQQALGQGPQFIFQYYEEEERQRGNFPDRFSGHQFPNYSSELNVNALLLGDSALYLCASSFVNAYQETQYFGPGTRLLVL.

The V call is TRBV2, the J call TRBJ2-1; 14 bases line up with TRBD2. Germline CDR1 SNHLY, CDR2 FYNNEI. Trimming took 5 bases from V and 6 from J; bases not matched to a gene: 3. The CDR3 contains 15 residues. CDR3: CASSTGTSGGNEQFF. For the CDR3, the DNA is TGTGCCAGCAGTACCGGGACTAGCGGGGGCAATGAGCAGTTCTTC.

J is TRBJ2-7 and V is TRBV29-1; D is uncertain. V gave up 4 bases and J gave up 3 bases, with 10 bases separating them. CDR1 and CDR2 from the germline V gene are SQVTM and ANQGSEA. The CDR3 extends over 12 amino acids. CDR3 nucleotides: TGCAGCGTTGGAAATAGCCTCTACGAGCAGTACTTC. It encodes CSVGNSLYEQYF.